The sequence of this T cell receptor beta chain was determined in a study of glioma-infiltrating T cells after dendritic cell vaccination. TCRB CDR3 was amplified from 2 ug genomic DNA or less. This table comes from immunoSEQ multiplex PCR, and its TCRdb copy is limited to in-frame clones, with some not included. The table records about 96,000 clones, approximately 81% of them present only once. This CDR3 spans 13 amino acids. The germline V gene encodes CDR1 SQVTM and CDR2 ANQGSEA. Trimming cost V 0 bases and J 6 bases, with 10 bases left between them. V gene TRBV29-1 combines with J gene TRBJ2-3; D uncertain. The sequencing here drew on blood, taken before dendritic cell vaccination. This clonotype was sampled from a human donor with glioblastoma. As DNA, the CDR3 is TGCAGCGTTGAAGAGCTAGTTTTTGATACGCAGTATTTT. It specifies CSVEELVFDTQYF.